This T cell receptor beta chain was obtained from a study of T cell responses to AZD1222 COVID-19 vaccine (dated by TCRdb to about 2021). Study-wide context: A total of under 250 trial participants underwent TCR sequencing, of whom roughly 210 had received two doses of AZD1222 and roughly 26 had received two doses of the MenACWY control vaccine. Enrollment into the trials was organized by age into subgroups of 18-55, 56-69 and 70-plus years, and those subgroups contained approximately 150, 30 and 60 TCR-sequenced participants, respectively.

On this clone itself: The target of this receptor is not known. It has no much larger one-base neighbor in the sample; base qualities were not kept.

Overall results and qualifications from the work: The whole spike protein was spanned by vaccine-associated CD4 TCRs, and dominant responses were seen in regions 160-218 and 743-854. Participants were mostly white British, with more females than males. The authors suggested clonal diversity may have been underestimated. A significant rise in spike-specific TCR breadth and depth was observed after two AZD1222 doses relative to day 0 and relative to MenACWY recipients. Conclusions about previously exposed vaccinees are limited, since just six or seven AZD1222 recipients were seropositive for SARS-CoV-2 at baseline. Because no day 14 peak-response samples were available, repertoires were characterized only after the peak T cell response. In the small 56-69-year group, the increase in depth fell short of significance, most likely because of low power. Reportedly, close to half of the unique spike-specific TCRs recognized epitopes lying outside the regions that are mutated in the B.1.351 and B.1.1.7 variants.

The CDR3 regions of human TCRbeta chains were subjected to immunosequencing. From the authors' description of their analysis: Repertoire TCRs were matched against a reference library of SARS-CoV-2-specific TCRs generated with the MIRA antigen-specificity platform. Breadth was defined as the fraction of unique TCRs that were SARS-CoV-2-associated, and depth was defined as the fraction of total T cells that were SARS-CoV-2-associated. Using the MIRA data, each spike-specific TCR was assigned both to the spike region to which the TCR was reactive and to a CD4 or CD8 class. Log10-transformed breadth and depth values were compared by one-way ANOVA with Sidak's multiple comparisons tests. Drawn from immuneACCESS, this table holds only the in-frame rearrangements with V and J called that TCRdb kept. Clones are partly lost; checked studies trace under half to an unresolved V gene and leave the rest unexplained. V and J calls plus clone size are reproduced from that table; the DNA served to infer D and trimming. The sample table holds about 210,000 clones, of which roughly 94% were seen once. Clones ranked in the top ten supply around 1.5% of the sample.

The CDR3 measures 14 amino acids from cysteine to phenylalanine. This entry keeps only the CDR3 DNA: 42 bases, framed from base 1. V is clipped by 2 bases and J by 8 bases, and the sequence between their germline boundaries is 16 bases long. From the germline V gene, CDR1 is SGHDT and CDR2 is YYEEEE. The time point label, read with the paper, signifies: about 28 days (+/-7) after the second vaccine dose. The intended sense of this specimen's treatment or condition label: meningococcal conjugate vaccine given as trial control. The vaccinee samples were drawn from two UK trials, COV001 and COV002, one of which was a single-blind randomized controlled phase 2/3 trial testing AZD1222 (ChAdOx1 nCoV-19) in healthy adults. For TCRbeta chain sequencing, PBMC samples were collected from trial participants at day 0 and at day 28 after the second dose.

This clonotype was obtained from an adult who received the MenACWY meningococcal vaccine as a control. Sequencing used peripheral blood, obtained 28 days after the second dose of the MenACWY control vaccine. The sequence links TRBV5-6 to TRBJ1-2, with TRBD1 as a weak D call on 6 bases. CDR3 region: CASSFSQTGLGYTF. DNA sequence: TGTGCCAGCAGCTTCAGTCAAACAGGGTTGGGCTACACCTTC.